These 31 T cell receptor beta chains were sequenced from one sample in a study of cytomegalovirus exposure and HLA in healthy donors. Generated by immunoSEQ multiplex PCR, the TCRdb table keeps only in-frame clones and is missing some. The sample yields fewer than 150,000 clones, 70% to 90% seen once. The sample was PBMCs. All receptors come from a woman between 18 and 29 years old in good health and CMV-seropositive.

The chain uses TRBV5-4 and TRBJ2-3; 8 bases align to TRBD1. The CDR3 length is 15 residues. Germline V CDR1 and CDR2: SGHNT, YYREEE (reference sequence). The junction had 3 bases not matched to a gene; V was cut back by 3 bases and J by 0 bases. CDR3 bases: TGTGCCAGCAGCTCCAGACAGGGGAGCACAGATACGCAGTATTTT. Residues: CASSSRQGSTDTQYF.

The CDR3 reads CASSLMAGSYNEQFF. DNA of the CDR3: TGCGCCAGCAGCTTGATGGCGGGATCCTACAATGAGCAGTTCTTC. V and J are TRBV5-1 and TRBJ2-1; a weak D match, TRBD2 (6 bases). CDR3 size: 15 residues. Germline CDR1 is SGHRS and CDR2 is YFSETQ. Deletions cut 1 base from V and 1 base from J, with 9 bases between. Drawing the rest from reference TRBV5-1 and TRBJ2-1, the complete variable domain is KAGVTQTPRYLIKTRGQQVTLSCSPISGHRSVSWYQQTPGQGLQFLFEYFSETQRNKGNFPGRFSGRQFSNSRSEMNVSTLELGDSALYLCASSLMAGSYNEQFFGPGTRLTVL.

This clone has more than one count but fewer than ten. The chain recombines TRBV5-1 with TRBJ1-2; 11 bases agree with TRBD1. Germline CDR1 is SGHRS and CDR2 is YFSETQ. After removal of 4 bases from V and 4 bases from J, the junction contained 6 bases not matched to a gene. The CDR3 covers 15 residues. CDR3 loop: CASSPSGTGGYGYTF. CDR3 coding DNA: TGCGCCAGCAGCCCCTCCGGGACAGGGGGCTATGGCTACACCTTC.

A few counts support this clone. J is TRBJ1-6 and V is TRBV5-1; possible D gene TRBD1, 5 bases. The V end lost 0 bases, the J end lost 10 bases, and 11 bases lay between the germline ends. The CDR3 totals 14 residues. Germline V gene data show CDR1 as SGHRS and CDR2 as YFSETQ. The CDR3 spells CASSLAQGYSPLHF. As DNA, the CDR3 is TGCGCCAGCAGCTTGGCCCAGGGCTACTCACCCCTCCACTTT.

The chain employs TRBV4-1 and TRBJ2-7, with a possible D match to TRBD2 (5 bases). The CDR3 runs to 13 residues. Germline V lookup: CDR1 MGHRA, CDR2 YSYEKL. Trimming pared 1 base from V and 6 bases from J, leaving 10 bases between. CDR3 in amino acids: CASSQVGVAEQYF. DNA for the CDR3: TGCGCCAGCAGCCAAGTCGGGGTGGCCGAGCAGTACTTC.

This clone was seen a few times. This chain links TRBV18 with TRBJ2-7; a possible D gene is TRBD2 (6 bases). V shed 3 bases and J shed 3 bases, with 15 bases lying between them. Germline V gives CDR1 KGHSH, CDR2 LQKENI. The CDR3 sequence is 15 residues long. CDR3 in amino acids: CASSPSGTGVYEQYF. The CDR3, as DNA: TGTGCCAGCTCACCGTCCGGGACGGGAGTCTACGAGCAGTACTTC.

This clone was recorded only once. CDR3 protein: CASSLEGPTQFYEQYF. The CDR3, as DNA: TGTGCCAGCAGCTTAGAGGGGCCTACACAGTTCTACGAGCAGTACTTC. The gene calls are TRBV7-8 and TRBJ2-7; TRBD1 is a possible D gene (5 bases). Trimming took off 1 base at V and 3 bases at J, with 16 bases between the two ends. This CDR3 has 16 residues. Germline-derived CDR1 and CDR2 are SGHVS and FQNEAQ.

V gene TRBV7-3 combines with J gene TRBJ1-6; no definite D call. The CDR3 runs 13 residues. Trimming removed 4 bases from V and 9 bases from J, with 10 bases in between. The V gene's germline CDR1 is SGHTA and CDR2 FQGTGA. The CDR3 spells CASSWVGSSPLHF. DNA of the CDR3: TGTGCCAGCAGCTGGGTCGGGAGTTCACCCCTCCACTTT.

The chain links TRBV4-1 to TRBJ1-1; 9 bases agree with TRBD1. This CDR3 comprises 15 residues. V shed 3 bases, J shed 5 bases, and the junction held 7 bases outside the gene matches. Per the germline V gene, CDR1 is MGHRA and CDR2 is YSYEKL. For the CDR3, the DNA is TGCGCCAGCAGCCATAGACAGGGGGTGGTGACTGAAGCTTTCTTT. This codes for CASSHRQGVVTEAFF.

The chain joins TRBV27 to TRBJ2-3; 13 positions match TRBD2. The CDR3 consists of 16 residues. The V and J ends lost 6 bases and 2 bases, in that order; junction bases with no gene match: 5. Germline CDR1 reads MNHEY; CDR2 reads SMNVEV (reference sequence). The CDR3 bases are TGTGCCAGCAGGGGGACTAGCGGGATTTTCACAGATACGCAGTATTTT. Translated, it gives CASRGTSGIFTDTQYF.

The chain joins TRBV20-1 to TRBJ1-2; D is uncertain. V gave up 1 base and J gave up 8 bases, with 8 bases separating them. The CDR3 extends over 11 amino acids. In germline, CDR1 is DFQATT, CDR2 SNEGSKA (reference sequence). CDR3 residues: CSARAGDGYTF. In nucleotides, the CDR3 is TGCAGTGCTAGAGCAGGTGACGGCTACACCTTC.

V is TRBV6-6 and J is TRBJ1-2; D is uncertain. The CDR3 extends over 16 amino acids. V lost 6 bases, J lost 2 bases, and 19 bases lay in between. CDR1 MNHNY and CDR2 SVGAGI come from the germline V gene (reference sequence). As DNA, the CDR3 is TGTGCCAGCAGATACCCTCGAGGAAGCCCGAACTATGGCTACACCTTC. It translates to CASRYPRGSPNYGYTF.

The chain uses TRBV6-5 and TRBJ1-1, with a weak D call TRBD1 (5 bases). The V end lost 5 bases, the J end lost 5 bases, and 15 bases lay between the germline ends. This CDR3 is 14 amino acids long. Per the germline V gene, CDR1 is MNHEY and CDR2 is SVGAGI. This CDR3 reads CASSRHQGRTEAFF. The CDR3, as DNA: TGTGCCAGCAGTCGGCACCAGGGCAGGACTGAAGCTTTCTTT.

CDR3 DNA sequence: TGTGCCTGGAGGACAGGGTTCCAGGGTGGCTACACCTTC. Translation: CAWRTGFQGGYTF. This chain joins TRBV30 and TRBJ1-2; 7 bases align to TRBD1. The CDR3 extends over 13 amino acids. V gave up 3 bases and J gave up 7 bases; unmatched junction bases: 8. CDR1 is GTSNPN, CDR2 SVGIG, per germline (reference sequence).

V usage is TRBV28 and J usage is TRBJ1-2; maybe TRBD1 (6 bases). The germline V gene has CDR1 MDHEN and CDR2 SYDVKM. The V gene lost 3 bases and the J gene lost 2 bases, with 7 bases spanning the gap. This CDR3 has 13 residues. In DNA form, the CDR3 reads TGTGCCAGCAGTTTGGGGGCCAACTATGGCTACACCTTC. This sequence encodes CASSLGANYGYTF.

This rearrangement joins TRBV10-2 to TRBJ2-7, with D possibly matching TRBD1 (5 bases). Trimming stripped 6 bases from V and 2 bases from J, with 14 bases between. CDR3 length equals 14 residues. Germline loops: CDR1 WSHSY, CDR2 SAAADI. This CDR3 is CASRWTSQTYEQYF. CDR3 nucleotides: TGCGCCAGCAGGTGGACAAGCCAGACCTACGAGCAGTACTTC.

The chain employs TRBV15 and TRBJ1-5; D may be TRBD1 (6 bases). V shed 3 bases and J shed 3 bases, with 12 bases lying between them. The CDR3 length is 15 residues. Germline V gene lookup returns CDR1 LNHNV and CDR2 YYDKDF (reference sequence). CDR3 amino acids: CATSSLTGYNQPQHF. The CDR3 DNA reads TGTGCCACCAGCAGTTTGACAGGTTACAATCAGCCCCAGCATTTT.

The sample holds one count of this clone. The chain is built from TRBV9 and TRBJ2-7; TRBD2 aligns across 8 bases. The CDR3 is 15 residues long. J lost 1 base, V lost 0 bases, and 3 bases had no gene match. Germline CDR1 SGDLS, CDR2 YYNGEE. The CDR3 sequence is CASSVGTSRSYEQYF. CDR3 nucleotide sequence: TGTGCCAGCAGCGTAGGGACTAGCAGATCCTACGAGCAGTACTTC.

The chain employs TRBV30 and TRBJ2-7, with 10 nucleotides matching TRBD1. V shed 2 bases, J shed 4 bases, and the junction held 5 bases outside the gene matches. Looked up from germline, CDR1 is GTSNPN and CDR2 is SVGIG (reference sequence). The CDR3 is made up of 14 amino acids. CDR3 in DNA: TGTGCCTGGAGTCCGGACAGGGGGTGGTACGAGCAGTACTTC. Translation: CAWSPDRGWYEQYF.

The chain recombines TRBV6-1 with TRBJ1-1, with D possibly TRBD1 on 5 matching bases. Trimming took 3 bases from V and 0 from J, leaving 14 bases between them. Germline V lookup: CDR1 MNHNS, CDR2 SASEGT. The CDR3 has 16 residues. The CDR3 nucleotides are TGTGCCAGCAGTGATAGTGGGTCGGGGGTGAACACTGAAGCTTTCTTT. This codes for CASSDSGSGVNTEAFF.

This chain joins TRBV5-1 and TRBJ2-7, with D possibly being TRBD2 (6 bases). Trimming cost V 4 bases and J 4 bases, with 12 bases left between them. The CDR3 contains 13 residues. Germline CDR1 and CDR2: SGHRS and YFSETQ. The DNA of the CDR3 is TGCGCCAGCAGCAGTAGCGGAGAATACGAGCAGTACTTC. It is translated as CASSSSGEYEQYF.

The J gene is TRBJ2-4, the V gene TRBV6-6; 10 positions agree with TRBD2. This CDR3 has 15 amino acids. Germline V CDR1 and CDR2: MNHNY, SVGAGI (reference sequence). V was pared by 6 bases and J by 5 bases, with 7 bases of the junction left unmatched. CDR3 protein: CASRAGGIFENIQYF. In DNA, the CDR3 is TGTGCCAGCAGAGCGGGAGGGATTTTCGAAAACATTCAGTACTTC.

The genes are TRBV4-3 and TRBJ2-3; TRBD2 might be the D (5 bases). In germline, CDR1 is LGHNA, CDR2 YSLEER. The ends were cut back, 3 bases at V and 4 bases at J, with 14 bases in the middle. The CDR3 length is 15 residues. The CDR3 region has the DNA TGCGCCAGCAGCCATACTAGTTGGGGAGCAGATACGCAGTATTTT. Translated: CASSHTSWGADTQYF.

J is TRBJ2-3 and V is TRBV6-5; a possible D gene is TRBD1 (7 bases). V was clipped by 6 bases and J by 2 bases, with 12 bases between them. The CDR3 runs 14 residues. In germline, CDR1 is MNHEY, CDR2 SVGAGI. The CDR3 coding sequence is TGTGCCAGCAGGCGGGACAGCCACACAGATACGCAGTATTTT. The encoded protein is CASRRDSHTDTQYF.

In this sample, this clone turned up a few times. The CDR3 reads CAWAGGSNQPQHF. DNA of the CDR3: TGTGCCTGGGCCGGGGGTAGCAATCAGCCCCAGCATTTT. The chain carries TRBV30 and TRBJ1-5, with D perhaps matching TRBD1 (5 bases). V dropped 5 bases and J dropped 0 bases, with 8 bases sitting between them. The CDR3 spans 13 residues. Germline V lookup: CDR1 GTSNPN, CDR2 SVGIG (reference sequence).

J is TRBJ1-6 and V is TRBV19; D uncertain. Trimming pared 4 bases from V and 0 bases from J, leaving 13 bases between. CDR3 length: 17 amino acids. Germline CDR1 LNHDA, CDR2 SQIVND (reference sequence). The CDR3 DNA is TGTGCCAGTAGTAAATTGACTGAGAGCTCCTATAATTCACCCCTCCACTTT. It yields the protein CASSKLTESSYNSPLHF.

This rearrangement joins TRBV6-5 to TRBJ1-5; D not resolved. Trimming shortened V by 0 bases and J by 6 bases, and 12 bases separated the two germline ends. The CDR3 is 15 residues long. The V gene's germline CDR1 is MNHEY and CDR2 SVGAGI. The CDR3: CASSYSERAGQPQHF. CDR3 DNA sequence: TGTGCCAGCAGTTACTCGGAGAGGGCAGGTCAGCCCCAGCATTTT.

This chain connects TRBV25-1 to TRBJ2-3, with D uncertain. CDR3 length: 13 residues. Germline-derived CDR1 and CDR2 are MGHDK and SYGVNS. The V and J ends lost 4 bases and 4 bases respectively, with 9 bases between them. The CDR3 sequence: CASSAGGPDTQYF. The DNA of the CDR3 is TGTGCCAGCAGTGCCGGTGGGCCAGATACGCAGTATTTT.

This clone has just a few counts. V and J are TRBV27 and TRBJ1-2, with 7 bases identical to TRBD1. The CDR3 runs to 14 residues. In germline, CDR1 is MNHEY, CDR2 SMNVEV (reference sequence). J lost 4 bases, V lost 7 bases, and 9 bases had no gene match. DNA of the CDR3: TGTGCCAGCACCCGGGACAGTGTCCGCTATGGCTACACCTTC. Its protein is CASTRDSVRYGYTF.

The chain recombines TRBV5-6 with TRBJ1-4, with TRBD1 as a possible D gene (6 bases). Trimming removed 0 bases at V and 4 bases at J, with 13 bases between. This CDR3 contains 16 residues. Germline CDR1 SGHDT, CDR2 YYEEEE. CDR3 protein: CASSLGPPDSNEKLFF. CDR3 bases: TGTGCCAGCAGCTTGGGACCTCCGGACAGTAATGAAAAACTGTTTTTT.

The rearrangement uses TRBV5-4 and TRBJ1-1; 7 bases align to TRBD1. V was clipped by 4 bases and J by 6 bases; unmatched bases: 18. The CDR3 is made up of 17 amino acids. CDR1 and CDR2 (germline): SGHNT, YYREEE (reference sequence). CDR3 residues: CASSRKYRGSGESEAFF. The CDR3, as DNA: TGTGCCAGCAGCCGAAAGTACAGGGGCTCGGGTGAGTCTGAAGCTTTCTTT.